The next 5 T cell receptor beta chains were all read from a single sample in a study of blood T cell repertoires in COVID-19. Data came from immunoSEQ multiplex PCR; TCRdb stores just in-frame clones and leaves some out. The data show around 280,000 clones, approximately 88% seen once. What was sequenced was PBMCs or T cells enriched from blood (not recorded which). The receptors derive from a middle-aged woman who had recovered from COVID-19.

The V gene is TRBV27, the J gene TRBJ1-1; 8 nucleotides agree with TRBD1. Germline-derived CDR1 and CDR2 are MNHEY and SMNVEV (reference sequence). Trimming at V came to 5 bases and at J to 3 bases, leaving 5 bases not matched to a gene. CDR3 length: 14 residues. The CDR3 nucleotides read TGTGCCAGCAGTCCACAGGGGGACCACACTGAAGCTTTCTTT. The encoded protein is CASSPQGDHTEAFF.

The chain employs TRBV7-8 and TRBJ1-3; D unclear. The CDR3 has 15 residues. The ends were cut back, 4 bases at V and 4 bases at J, with 14 bases in the middle. Germline CDR1 and CDR2: SGHVS and FQNEAQ. This CDR3 reads CASSSIRGIGNTIYF. CDR3 sequence (DNA): TGTGCCAGCAGCTCCATTCGGGGAATAGGAAACACCATATATTTT.

There are a few counts of this clone. The chain employs TRBV28 and TRBJ1-1; TRBD1 is a possible D gene (6 bases). The CDR3 length is 14 residues. V was pared by 3 bases and J by 4 bases, with 12 bases between. Germline CDR1 is MDHEN and CDR2 is SYDVKM. In DNA form, the CDR3 reads TGTGCCAGCAGTTTTCGGGGGGCGACCACTGAAGCTTTCTTT. Amino acids: CASSFRGATTEAFF.

This clone came up once. This chain joins TRBV7-6 and TRBJ1-4; no reliable D call. The germline gives CDR1 SGHVS, CDR2 FNYEAQ. V was pared by 5 bases and J by 4 bases, with 14 bases between. This CDR3 is 15 amino acids long. The CDR3 nucleotides are TGTGCCAGCAGCCCCCGGACTCCCGGTAATGAAAAACTGTTTTTT. Its translation: CASSPRTPGNEKLFF.

CDR3 DNA: TGTGCCAGCAGGGTAGCGGAGCGCGGGGAGCTGTTTTTT. It yields the protein CASRVAERGELFF. V and J are TRBV2 and TRBJ2-2, with D perhaps TRBD2 (6 bases). Trimming shortened V by 6 bases and J by 7 bases, and 12 bases separated the two germline ends. CDR3 length: 13 amino acids. CDR1 and CDR2 (germline): SNHLY, FYNNEI.